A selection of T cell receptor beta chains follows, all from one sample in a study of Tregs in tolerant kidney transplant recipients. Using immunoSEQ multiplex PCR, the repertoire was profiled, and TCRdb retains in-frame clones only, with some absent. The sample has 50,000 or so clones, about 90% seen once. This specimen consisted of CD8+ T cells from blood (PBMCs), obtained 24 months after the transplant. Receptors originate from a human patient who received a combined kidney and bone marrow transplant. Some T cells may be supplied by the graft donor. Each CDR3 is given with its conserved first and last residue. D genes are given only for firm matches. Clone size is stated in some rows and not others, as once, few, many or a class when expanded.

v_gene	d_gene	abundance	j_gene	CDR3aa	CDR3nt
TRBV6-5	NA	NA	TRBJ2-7	CASSYGASYEQYF	TGTGCCAGCAGTTACGGGGCCTCCTACGAGCAGTACTTC
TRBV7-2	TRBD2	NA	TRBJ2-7	CASSLGTSFTHEQYF	TGTGCCAGCAGCTTAGGGACTAGCTTTACCCACGAGCAGTACTTC
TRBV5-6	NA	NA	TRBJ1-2	CASSRQRGWNGYTF	TGTGCCAGCAGCCGGCAGAGGGGGTGGAATGGCTACACCTTC
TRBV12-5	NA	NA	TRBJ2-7	CASGLPRDFLLGEQYF	TGTGCTAGTGGTTTGCCCCGGGATTTCCTCCTGGGCGAGCAGTACTTC
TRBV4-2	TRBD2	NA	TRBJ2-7	CASRRGVGGLYEQYF	TGTGCCAGCCGTAGGGGCGTGGGAGGGCTATACGAGCAGTACTTC
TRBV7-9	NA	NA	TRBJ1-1	CASSATGRGYTEAFF	TGTGCCAGCAGCGCAACCGGCAGGGGATACACTGAAGCTTTCTTT
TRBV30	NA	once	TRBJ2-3	CAWSSGQSTDTQYF	TGTGCCTGGAGTTCTGGGCAAAGCACAGATACGCAGTATTTT
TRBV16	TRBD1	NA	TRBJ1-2	CASSHTQGTGDYGYTF	TGTGCCAGCAGCCACACACAGGGGACGGGAGACTATGGCTACACCTTC
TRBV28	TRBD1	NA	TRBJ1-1	CASSTGATEAFF	TGTGCCAGCAGTACAGGGGCCACTGAAGCTTTCTTT
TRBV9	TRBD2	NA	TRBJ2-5	CASSRGGAVQETQYF	TGTGCCAGCAGCCGCGGGGGGGCGGTCCAAGAGACCCAGTACTTC
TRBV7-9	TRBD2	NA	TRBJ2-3	CAGSVSGGYTDTQYF	TGTGCCGGTTCAGTATCGGGGGGTTACACAGATACGCAGTATTTT
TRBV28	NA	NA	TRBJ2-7	CASSSGEQYF	TGTGCCAGCAGTTCGGGGGAGCAGTACTTC
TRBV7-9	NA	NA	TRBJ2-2	CASSLENRERELFF	TGTGCCAGCAGCTTAGAGAACAGGGAACGCGAGCTGTTTTTT
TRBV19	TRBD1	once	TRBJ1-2	CASQPGTAYGYTF	TGTGCCAGTCAACCGGGGACAGCCTATGGCTACACCTTC
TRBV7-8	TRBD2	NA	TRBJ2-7	CASSLGTSSEQYF	TGTGCCAGCAGCTTAGGGACTAGCTCCGAGCAGTACTTC
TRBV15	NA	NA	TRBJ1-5	CATSRSVSNQPQHF	TGTGCCACCAGTCGTAGCGTGAGCAATCAGCCCCAGCATTTT
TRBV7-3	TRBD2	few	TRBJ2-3	CASSSGAGGGDTQYF	TGTGCCAGCAGCTCTGGAGCGGGGGGGGGAGATACGCAGTATTTT
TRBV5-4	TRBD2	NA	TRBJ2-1	CASSFGGNEQFF	TGTGCCAGCAGCTTCGGGGGGAATGAGCAGTTCTTC
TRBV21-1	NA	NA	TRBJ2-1	CASSKDRVPGLARRTEQFF	TGTGCCAGCAGCAAAGATCGCGTCCCAGGACTAGCGCGGAGGACCGAGCAGTTCTTC
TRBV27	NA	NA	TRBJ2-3	CASSRSEGSTDTQYF	TGTGCCAGCTCCCGCTCCGAGGGAAGCACAGATACGCAGTATTTT
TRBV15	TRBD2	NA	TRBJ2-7	CATSNPRGGSYEQYF	TGTGCCACCAGCAACCCGCGGGGGGGCTCCTACGAGCAGTACTTC